Sequencing of this TCR beta chain was carried out in a study of OX40 agonist ivuxolimab in advanced cancers. Study at large: Patients were given ivuxolimab, an antibody that agonizes OX40 (CD134). A history of anti-PD-1, anti-PD-L1 or anti-CTLA-4 therapy was acceptable, and roughly 40% had some.

The study, taken as a whole, reports: Compared with others, partial responders at 0.1-3.0 mg/kg displayed clonal expansion among the lowest. Dose levels from 0.1 to 3.0 mg/kg saw CD4+ and CD8+ blood T cells expand clonally by week 6.

Generated by immunoSEQ multiplex PCR, the TCRdb table keeps only in-frame clones and is missing some. The sample has 60,000 to 95,000 clones, roughly nine tenths seen once. The J segment lost 5 bases and the V segment lost 6 bases, leaving 8 bases of the junction unmatched. The CDR3 runs to 15 residues. Germline CDR1 SNHLY, CDR2 FYNNEI. Turning to this clone: Its antigen is undetermined.

The material sequenced was CD4+ or CD8+ T cells sorted from blood, taken in a trial of the OX40 agonist ivuxolimab. The source is an adult with an advanced solid tumor such as melanoma, head and neck, liver or kidney cancer. This rearrangement joins TRBV2 to TRBJ2-5, with 11 bases identical to TRBD2. The CDR3, as DNA: TGTGCCAGCAGCCGGAGTAGCGGGAGGGAGGAGACCCAGTACTTC. Its protein is CASSRSSGREETQYF.